Shown below are 18 T cell receptor beta chains from a single sample sequenced in a study of regulatory T cells in long-lasting Graves disease. The sample's time point: persistent/refractory GD, antithyroid drugs over 5 years with positive TRAb. PBMC RNA was the source of the TCR library. Through Arm-PCR of CDR3 regions and iRepertoire HTBI primers, TCR beta libraries were built. TCRdb used MiXCR to reprocess the multiplex PCR reads, holding one entry per CDR3 protein. Among approximately 400,000 distinct CDR3 sequences, around 20% were seen once, and the ten largest hold less than 25%. Here the sequenced sample was peripheral blood mononuclear cells (PBMCs), taken when the disease was refractory, from a patient treated with antithyroid drugs. These receptors were obtained from a female donor with Graves disease.

In its sample, this clonotype was seen many times. The chain couples TRBV28 to TRBJ2-2; D is unclear. Germline CDR1 reads MDHEN; CDR2 reads SYDVKM. The CDR3 totals 13 residues. Trimming took 6 bases from V and 1 from J, leaving 6 bases between them. Written as DNA, the CDR3 is TGTGCCAGCAGCTTTGTGAACACCGGGGAGCTGTTTTTT. Amino acids: CASSFVNTGELFF.

A remark on this clonotype: This sequence may be a read error, since a much larger clone differs from it by one base. CDR3 loop: CASSFIGSPGANVLTF. CDR3 sequence (DNA): TGTGCCAGCAGTTTTATCGGAAGCCCTGGGGCCAACGTCCTGACTTTC. The chain uses TRBV27 and TRBJ2-6; no clear D. The ends were cut back, 3 bases at V and 2 bases at J, with 11 bases in the middle. Germline lookup yields CDR1 MNHEY and CDR2 SMNVEV (reference sequence). The CDR3 is 16 amino acids.

This clonotype was detected only a few times. The chain is built from TRBV7-9 and TRBJ1-5, with D possibly being TRBD1 (5 bases). The CDR3 extends over 15 amino acids. The V end was cut by 5 bases, the J end by 7 bases, with 18 bases between. Per the germline V gene, CDR1 is SEHNR and CDR2 is FQNEAQ (reference sequence). CDR3 nucleotides: TGTGCCAGCAGCCATGGGGTGGGAGGGGACCAGCCCCAGCATTTT. Protein: CASSHGVGGDQPQHF.

The rearrangement joins TRBV20-1 to TRBJ2-7, with D tentatively TRBD2 (6 bases). From germline, CDR1 is DFQATT and CDR2 SNEGSKA (reference sequence). Trimming pared 3 bases from V and 2 bases from J, leaving 11 bases between. The length of the CDR3 is 13 residues. The CDR3 spells CSASRGNPYEQYF. The CDR3 nucleotides are TGCAGTGCTAGTCGCGGGAACCCCTACGAGCAGTACTTC.

This clonotype was observed many times. V is TRBV29-1 and J is TRBJ1-2; 9 nucleotides align to TRBD1. This CDR3 spans 15 amino acids. Unmatched junction bases numbered 7, after V lost 3 bases and J lost 2 bases. Germline CDR1 reads SQVTM; CDR2 reads ANQGSEA. In nucleotides, the CDR3 is TGCAGCGTTGATGGTCCCGGGACAGGGAACTATGGCTACACCTTC. Translating it yields CSVDGPGTGNYGYTF.

In this sample, this clonotype turned up many times. The rearrangement links TRBV20-1 to TRBJ1-5; 7 nucleotides agree with TRBD1. The CDR3 length is 17 residues. V shed 1 base, J shed 0 bases, and the junction held 9 bases outside the gene matches. Germline loops: CDR1 DFQATT, CDR2 SNEGSKA (reference sequence). The CDR3 DNA reads as TGCAGTGCTAGAGCCCCAGGACAGGATTATAGCAATCAGCCCCAGCATTTT. The encoded protein is CSARAPGQDYSNQPQHF.

The gene calls are TRBV5-5 and TRBJ2-5; D gene ambiguous. V lost 4 bases and J lost 4, with 8 bases in between. The CDR3 is 12 amino acids. Germline V CDR1 and CDR2: SGHKS, YYEKEE (reference sequence). In DNA, the CDR3 is TGTGCCAGCAGCGCCAACTCAGAGACCCAGTACTTC. This translates into CASSANSETQYF.

In its sample, this clonotype was seen many times. This chain uses TRBV11-2 with TRBJ1-6, with a weak D call TRBD1 (5 bases). The V end was cut by 5 bases, the J end by 6 bases, with 8 bases between. In germline, CDR1 is SGHAT, CDR2 FQNNGV. This CDR3 is 13 amino acids long. The CDR3 sequence is CASSRRVNSPLHF. In DNA, the CDR3 is TGTGCCAGCAGCCGCAGGGTTAATTCACCCCTCCACTTT.

V gene TRBV12-3 or TRBV12-4 combines with J gene TRBJ1-5, with D unresolved. The V end was cut by 0 bases, the J end by 0 bases, with 6 bases between. The CDR3 is 15 amino acids. The DNA of the CDR3 is TGTGCCAGCAGTTTAGCGGTCGGTAGCAATCAGCCCCAGCATTTT. Its protein is CASSLAVGSNQPQHF.

In the case of this clonotype: This may arise from a read error, as a much more abundant clone is one base away. The gene calls are TRBV28 and TRBJ1-2; no firm D call. This CDR3 is 14 amino acids long. V lost 5 bases to trimming and J lost 4 bases, with 14 bases between them. Germline CDR1 MDHEN, CDR2 SYDVKM. CDR3 nucleotide sequence: TGTGCCAGCAGTCCCGCGGGAGCTAGCTATGGCTACACCTTC. It translates to CASSPAGASYGYTF.

This sequence joins TRBV29-1 and TRBJ1-3; D is perhaps TRBD1 (5 bases). The germline V gene has CDR1 SQVTM and CDR2 ANQGSEA. The germline V and J ends were trimmed by 5 bases and 8 bases, with 13 bases remaining between them. The CDR3 runs to 12 residues. The CDR3 DNA reads TGCAGCGTTCGAGGGGTAGTGGACACCATATATTTT. This encodes CSVRGVVDTIYF.

Comments on this clonotype: Mismatch with germline at one junction end may stem from a read error. CDR3 protein: CASSQESAGTGSSEQYF. The CDR3 DNA sequence: TGCGCCAGCAGCCAAGAATCCGCCGGGACAGGGTCCTCCGAGCAGTACTTC. The rearrangement joins TRBV4-3 to TRBJ2-7, with 9 bases fitting TRBD1. Germline-derived CDR1 and CDR2 are LGHNA and YSLEER. This CDR3 is 17 amino acids long.

V is TRBV7-2 and J is TRBJ2-2; maybe TRBD2 (6 bases). The germline CDR1 and CDR2 sequences are SGHTA and FQGNSA. V was clipped by 3 bases and J by 0 bases, with 11 bases between them. CDR3 length: 16 amino acids. CDR3 region: CASSFQRATNTGELFF. CDR3 nucleotide sequence: TGTGCCAGCAGCTTTCAGCGGGCTACGAACACCGGGGAGCTGTTTTTT.

A few counts support this clonotype. J is TRBJ2-2 and V is TRBV6-5; 10 nucleotides align to TRBD2. CDR1 and CDR2 (germline): MNHEY, SVGAGI. The V segment lost 0 bases and the J segment 2 bases; nucleotides outside the gene matches: 6. The length of the CDR3 is 18 residues. CDR3 loop: CASSYSNLAGVNTGELFF. The CDR3 nucleotides are TGTGCCAGCAGTTACTCGAATCTAGCGGGAGTAAACACCGGGGAGCTGTTTTTT.

There are a few counts of this clonotype. The V and J genes are TRBV7-2 and TRBJ2-7; tentative D call: TRBD2 (6 bases). Deletions cut 3 bases from V and 4 bases from J, with 13 bases between. Looked up from germline, CDR1 is SGHTA and CDR2 is FQGNSA. The CDR3 contains 14 residues. CDR3 DNA: TGTGCCAGCAGCTTTCTCGGGAGTGGTTACGAGCAGTACTTC. Protein product: CASSFLGSGYEQYF.

This clonotype has at least ten counts. The rearrangement joins TRBV28 to TRBJ1-2; no clear D. V was shortened by 1 base and J by 4 bases, with 10 bases between the two germline ends. From germline, CDR1 is MDHEN and CDR2 SYDVKM. The CDR3 has 14 residues. The CDR3 DNA follows: TGTGCCAGCAGTTTATACTCGACCCCCTATGGCTACACCTTC. It encodes CASSLYSTPYGYTF.

This clonotype was seen many times. J is TRBJ1-2 and V is TRBV18; no reliable D call. The CDR3 runs 13 residues. Germline values: CDR1 KGHSH, CDR2 LQKENI. Deletions cut 3 bases from V and 6 bases from J, with 11 bases between. The CDR3 loop is CASSPPNHDGYTF. CDR3 coding DNA: TGTGCCAGCTCACCTCCCAACCACGATGGCTACACCTTC.

The rearrangement joins TRBV20-1 to TRBJ1-4; no clear D gene. V shed 6 bases and J shed 0 bases, with 11 bases lying between them. Germline CDR1 and CDR2: DFQATT and SNEGSKA (reference sequence). The CDR3 is 14 residues long. CDR3 sequence reads: CSATLDATNEKLFF. The CDR3 DNA is TGCAGTGCCACCCTCGATGCAACTAATGAAAAACTGTTTTTT.